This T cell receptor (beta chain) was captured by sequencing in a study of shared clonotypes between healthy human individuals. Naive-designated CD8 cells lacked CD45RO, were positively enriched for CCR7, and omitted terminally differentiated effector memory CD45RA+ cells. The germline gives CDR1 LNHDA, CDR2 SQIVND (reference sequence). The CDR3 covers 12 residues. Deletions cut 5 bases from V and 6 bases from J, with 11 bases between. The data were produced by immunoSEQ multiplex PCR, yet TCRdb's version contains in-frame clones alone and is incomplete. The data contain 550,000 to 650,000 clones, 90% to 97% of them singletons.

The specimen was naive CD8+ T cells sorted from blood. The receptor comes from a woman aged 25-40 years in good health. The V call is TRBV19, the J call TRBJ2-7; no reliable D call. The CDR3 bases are TGTGCCAGTAGTCCCGATAGTCGCGAGCAGTACTTC. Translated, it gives CASSPDSREQYF.